Listed below are T cell receptor beta chains from one sample, sequenced in a study of cytomegalovirus exposure and HLA in healthy donors. The method was immunoSEQ multiplex PCR; TCRdb's version includes in-frame clones alone and lacks a portion of them. This table holds about 74,000 clones. The source material was PBMCs. The source is a female donor in good health and CMV-seropositive. CDR3s include the opening cysteine and the closing phenylalanine or tryptophan. The D gene is left open where the match is weak.

j_call | cdr3_length | v_call | d_call | cdr3_nt | cdr3_aa
TRBJ1-3 | 17 | TRBV11-2 | NA | TGTGCCAGCAGCTTAGAACGGTCCCCGTCCTCTGGAAACACCATATATTTT | CASSLERSPSSGNTIYF
TRBJ1-6 | 15 | TRBV25-1 | NA | TGTGCCAGCTCTCCTGCGGGGGGCGCAGGTTCACCCCTCCACTTT | CASSPAGGAGSPLHF
TRBJ1-1 | 13 | TRBV10-2 | NA | TGCGCCAGCAGACAGGAGATGAACACTGAAGCTTTCTTT | CASRQEMNTEAFF
TRBJ1-2 | 14 | TRBV18 | NA | TGTGCCAGCTCATCAATTCTTGAGGCTCGGGGCTACACCTTC | CASSSILEARGYTF
TRBJ2-1 | 16 | TRBV4-2 | TRBD2 | TGTGCCAGCAGCCAGAAACTAGCGGGAGTGTGGAATGAGCAGTTCTTC | CASSQKLAGVWNEQFF
TRBJ1-2 | 13 | TRBV6-6 | TRBD1 | TGTGCCAGCAGCGGAACAGGGGACTATGGCTACACCTTC | CASSGTGDYGYTF
TRBJ2-3 | 11 | TRBV2 | TRBD2 | TGTGCCAGCGGGAGGGAAGATACGCAGTATTTT | CASGREDTQYF
TRBJ2-1 | 17 | TRBV7-6 | TRBD2 | TGTGCCAGCAGCATGACTAGCGGGGGTAGCTCCTACAATGAGCAGTTCTTC | CASSMTSGGSSYNEQFF
TRBJ2-5 | 11 | TRBV11-2 | NA | TGTGCCAGCAGCTACGGAGAGACCCAGTACTTC | CASSYGETQYF
TRBJ2-7 | 15 | TRBV6-6 | NA | TGTGCCAGCAGTTACCCGGGGTCAACTTACTACGAGCAGTACTTC | CASSYPGSTYYEQYF
TRBJ2-5 | 15 | TRBV9 | NA | TGTGCCAGCAGCGTAGGACTCCTCTCAGCGGAGACCCAGTACTTC | CASSVGLLSAETQYF
TRBJ2-7 | 12 | TRBV7-8 | NA | TGTGCCAGCAGCTCCGGACAGCGCGAGCAGTACTTC | CASSSGQREQYF
TRBJ2-2 | 14 | TRBV27 | NA | TGTGCCAGCAGTTTATTAGGGAGCACCGGGGAGCTGTTTTTT | CASSLLGSTGELFF
TRBJ2-1 | 13 | TRBV13 | NA | TGTGCCAGCAGCCCACAGGGTTTCGATGAGCAGTTCTTC | CASSPQGFDEQFF
TRBJ2-3 | 12 | TRBV29-1 | NA | TGCAGCGTTAGTGGGGGCTCAGATACGCAGTATTTT | CSVSGGSDTQYF
TRBJ1-1 | 14 | TRBV28 | TRBD1 | TGTGCCAGCAGAGGGACAGGGCAGGCCTTAGCAGCTTTCTTT | CASRGTGQALAAFF
TRBJ1-2 | 15 | TRBV25-1 | NA | TGTGCCAGCAGTGAATACGAGGGACAACTAAGGGGCTACACCTTC | CASSEYEGQLRGYTF
TRBJ2-2 | 18 | TRBV5-1 | TRBD2 | TGCGCCAGCAGCTTGCGACTAGCGGGAGCATTGAACACCGGGGAGCTGTTTTTT | CASSLRLAGALNTGELFF
TRBJ1-2 | 13 | TRBV7-2 | TRBD1 | TGTGCCAGCAGCCCCACAGGGGTGGGGGGCTACACCTTC | CASSPTGVGGYTF
TRBJ2-1 | 17 | TRBV5-6 | TRBD2 | TGTGCCAGCAGCTATTGGATTTCTAGCGGGAGGAGGGATGAGCAGTTCTTC | CASSYWISSGRRDEQFF
TRBJ2-1 | 18 | TRBV18 | TRBD2 | TGTGCCAGCTCACTCCAAGCGGGAGTAGTGAGCTCCTACAATGAGCAGTTCTTC | CASSLQAGVVSSYNEQFF
TRBJ2-1 | 12 | TRBV30 | NA | TGTGCCTGGAGTGGCGAGAACAATGAGCAGTTCTTC | CAWSGENNEQFF
TRBJ2-4 | 11 | TRBV2 | NA | TGTGCCAGCAGGGCCCAGGGTATTCAGTACTTC | CASRAQGIQYF
TRBJ2-7 | 12 | TRBV28 | NA | TGTGCCAGCAGCAAGGACAGCTACGAGCAGTACTTC | CASSKDSYEQYF
TRBJ2-5 | 17 | TRBV7-9 | TRBD2 | TGTGCCAGCAGCCCCTTAGGTAGCGGGAGAGGGCAAGAGACCCAGTACTTC | CASSPLGSGRGQETQYF
TRBJ1-1 | 13 | TRBV30 | NA | TGTGCCTGGGGCAGGGGACTGAACACTGAAGCTTTCTTT | CAWGRGLNTEAFF
TRBJ1-4 | 15 | TRBV4-1 | NA | TGCGCCAGCAGCCAAGGTTATGCAACTAATGAAAAACTGTTTTTT | CASSQGYATNEKLFF
TRBJ2-7 | 13 | TRBV19 | TRBD1 | TGTGCCAGTAGTATGACAGGGAAGTACGAGCAGTACTTC | CASSMTGKYEQYF
TRBJ1-5 | 15 | TRBV6-5 | TRBD1 | TGTGCCAGCAGTTTAAACCGGGACAGGGACCAGCCCCAGCATTTT | CASSLNRDRDQPQHF
TRBJ2-7 | 14 | TRBV30 | TRBD1 | TGTGCCTGGAGGAGACAGGGGGCTTCCTACGAGCAGTACTTC | CAWRRQGASYEQYF
TRBJ2-5 | 16 | TRBV4-1 | TRBD2 | TGCGCCAGCAGCCAGGGCAGCGGGGGGCAACAAGAGACCCAGTACTTC | CASSQGSGGQQETQYF
TRBJ1-1 | 13 | TRBV11-2 | NA | TGTGCCAGCAGAGGACTTTTGAACACTGAAGCTTTCTTT | CASRGLLNTEAFF
TRBJ2-5 | 15 | TRBV19 | NA | TGTGCCAGTAGTATAATGACTGGAAGCGGAGAGACCCAGTACTTC | CASSIMTGSGETQYF
TRBJ2-7 | 14 | TRBV15 | TRBD1 | TGTGCCACCAGCCGCGGGACAGGGGGACGAGAGCAGTACTTC | CATSRGTGGREQYF
TRBJ2-5 | 15 | TRBV9 | TRBD2 | TGTGCCAGCAGCGTCGGGGGGGGGACCCAAGAGACCCAGTACTTC | CASSVGGGTQETQYF
TRBJ2-3 | 16 | TRBV4-3 | NA | TGCGCCAGCAGCCAACAGGCCCAGGGTGTTGGAGATACGCAGTATTTT | CASSQQAQGVGDTQYF
TRBJ2-7 | 15 | TRBV10-2 | NA | TGCGCCAGCACAGAGTGGGCAGGGGACCCCTACGAGCAGTACTTC | CASTEWAGDPYEQYF
TRBJ1-5 | 17 | TRBV7-8 | NA | TGTGCCAGCAGCTCCCGAATAGGGCCAGGGAAGAATCAGCCCCAGCATTTT | CASSSRIGPGKNQPQHF
TRBJ2-7 | 14 | TRBV30 | NA | TGTGCCTGGACCCCACTAGGGAGCTCCTACGAGCAGTACTTC | CAWTPLGSSYEQYF
TRBJ2-5 | 15 | TRBV4-3 | TRBD2 | TGCGCCAGCAGCCCGACTAGCAGGGAGGATGAGACCCAGTACTTC | CASSPTSREDETQYF
TRBJ2-1 | 13 | TRBV29-1 | TRBD2 | TGCAGCGGCGGGACTAGCCTATACAATGAGCAGTTCTTC | CSGGTSLYNEQFF